Given below is one T cell receptor (beta chain) in context. This specimen comes from a study of blood T cell repertoires in COVID-19. The J segment lost 4 bases and the V segment lost 4 bases, leaving 8 bases of the junction unmatched. CDR3 size: 15 residues. Looked up from germline, CDR1 is SGHRS and CDR2 is YFSETQ. Enrollment of patients from Seattle took place during active infection, with longitudinal follow-up. Authors' analysis steps: Using reference gene primer amplification, nucleated cell counts were estimated. TCRdb's copy holds only in-frame clones and misses some; the assay was immunoSEQ multiplex PCR. D and trimming were read from the DNA, whereas the V and J calls and clone size are those reported in that table. The sample lists 200,000 or so clones; 85% to 90% were seen once.

The TCR comes from a man between 25 and 39 years old with COVID-19, enrolled during active disease. The sequencing sample was made of peripheral blood. V usage is TRBV5-1 and J usage is TRBJ2-5; TRBD1 agrees at 9 bases. The CDR3 coding sequence is TGCGCCAGCAGCCCCCTTGGACAGGGGACAGAGACCCAGTACTTC. It codes for CASSPLGQGTETQYF.